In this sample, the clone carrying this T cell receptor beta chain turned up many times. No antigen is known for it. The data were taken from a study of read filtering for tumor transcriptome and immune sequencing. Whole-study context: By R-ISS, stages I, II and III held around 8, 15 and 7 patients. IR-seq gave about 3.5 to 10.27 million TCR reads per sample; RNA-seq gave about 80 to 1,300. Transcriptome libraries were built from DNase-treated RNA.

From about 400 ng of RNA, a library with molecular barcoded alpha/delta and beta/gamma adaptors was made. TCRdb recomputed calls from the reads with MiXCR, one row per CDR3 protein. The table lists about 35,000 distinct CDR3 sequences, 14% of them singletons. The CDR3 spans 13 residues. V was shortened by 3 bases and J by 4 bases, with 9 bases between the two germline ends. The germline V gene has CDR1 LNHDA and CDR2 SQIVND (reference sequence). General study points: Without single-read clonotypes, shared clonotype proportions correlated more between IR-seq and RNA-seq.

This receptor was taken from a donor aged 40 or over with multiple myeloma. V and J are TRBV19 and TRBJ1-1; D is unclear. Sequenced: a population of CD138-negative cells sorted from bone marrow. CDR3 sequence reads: CASSMERGTEAFF. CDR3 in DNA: TGTGCCAGTAGTATGGAACGTGGCACTGAAGCTTTCTTT.